Included here is one T cell receptor (beta chain) sequence, with context. The data derive from a study of control samples from healthy donors and cancer patients. The CDR3 totals 15 residues. CDR1 is KGHDR, CDR2 SFDVKD, per germline. Germline trimming cut 4 bases from V and 5 bases from J; bases unmatched to any gene: 8. The protocol was immunoSEQ multiplex PCR, while the TCRdb copy is restricted to in-frame clones and leaves out a portion. The data contain 70,000 to 85,000 clones, 75% to 95% of them singletons. The TCR originated in a man aged 45 to 65 in good health. The chain carries TRBV24-1 and TRBJ2-7; TRBD2 matches at 9 bases. Sequencing was carried out using blood. In DNA, the CDR3 is TGTGCCACCAGTGACGGACTAGCGCGGGCCCACGAGCAGTACTTC. This encodes CATSDGLARAHEQYF.